This T cell receptor beta chain was captured in a study of blood T cell repertoires in COVID-19. Looking at the study overall: Sites across the United States, Italy and Spain contributed samples from acute and convalescent COVID-19. Sources were T cells, B-cell-depleted T cells, or PBMCs; the material itself was cDNA or gDNA.

Some clones are missing from TCRdb's copy, which holds only in-frame ones; the method was immunoSEQ multiplex PCR. The sample records 150,000 or so clones, more than 70% being singletons. Participants' own reports of clinical history determined their cohort assignment. This CDR3 is 18 amino acids long. The V gene lost 1 base and the J gene lost 0 bases, with 16 bases spanning the gap. From germline, CDR1 is SGHVS and CDR2 FNYEAQ. The specimen sequenced was PBMCs or T cells enriched from blood (not recorded which). The chain uses TRBV7-6 and TRBJ1-5, with D possibly matching TRBD1 (5 bases). The clonotype comes from a woman aged 50 to 60 in a cohort exposed to, infected with or recovered from COVID-19 (not recorded which). CDR3 coding DNA: TGTGCCAGCAGCTTAGTACCGTCAGGGTCTCCTAGCAATCAGCCCCAGCATTTT. The encoded protein is CASSLVPSGSPSNQPQHF. The full variable domain, in which reference TRBV7-6 and TRBJ1-5 provide the parts outside the CDR3, is GAGVSQSPRYKVTKRGQDVALRCDPISGHVSLYWYRQALGQGPEFLTYFNYEAQQDKSGLPNDRFSAERPEGSISTLTIQRTEQRDSAMYRCASSLVPSGSPSNQPQHFGDGTRLSIL.